This TCR beta chain comes out of a study of cytomegalovirus exposure and HLA in healthy donors. As concerns this clone: The antigen is undetermined.

Regarding the study as a whole: Rare TCR sequences dominated, though some public TCRs recurred in many donors. Later analysis showed most CMV-associated TCR beta chains appearing HLA-restricted. A list of 150 or so TCR beta chains associated with cytomegalovirus was given.

Primers for the PCR totalled 60 Vbeta and 13 Jbeta. TCRdb keeps only in-frame clones here, not all; method: immunoSEQ multiplex PCR. The sample lists 95,000 to 150,000 clones; under 85% were seen once. This clonotype was sampled from a woman in her forties in good health and CMV-seropositive. Sequenced: PBMCs.

CDR3 DNA: TGTGCCAGCAGCCAAGATGCGACGGGGGGCTCTGGGGCCAACGTCCTGACTTTC. Translation gives CASSQDATGGSGANVLTF. This chain uses TRBV4-2 with TRBJ2-6, with 7 bases aligning to TRBD2. Germline values: CDR1 LGHNA, CDR2 YNFKEQ. The CDR3 consists of 18 residues. V was clipped by 0 bases and J by 0 bases; unmatched bases: 5.